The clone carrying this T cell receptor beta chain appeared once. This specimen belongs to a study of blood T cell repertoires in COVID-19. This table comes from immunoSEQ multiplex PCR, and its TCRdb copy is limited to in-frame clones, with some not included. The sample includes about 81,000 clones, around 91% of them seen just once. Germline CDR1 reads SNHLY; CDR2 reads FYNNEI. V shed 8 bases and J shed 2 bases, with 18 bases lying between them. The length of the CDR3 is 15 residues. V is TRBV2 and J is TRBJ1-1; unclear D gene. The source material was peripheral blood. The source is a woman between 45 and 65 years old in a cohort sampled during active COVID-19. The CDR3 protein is CASLIPEGPNTEAFF. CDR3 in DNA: TGTGCCAGCCTGATACCGGAGGGTCCTAACACTGAAGCTTTCTTT.